This entry concerns a single T cell receptor (beta chain). The antigen is unknown. The entry originates in a study of human versus mouse CDR3 diversity and MHC coevolution. Overall study context: Reportedly, immunoSEQ detects one in 200,000 T cells with minimized PCR bias. General study points: By iCHAO1, human TCR beta clonotypes numbered 1.5 million to 2 million, the most. Compared with mice, human CDR3s carried more deletions and insertions on average.

CDR3 size: 16 residues. With 3 bases removed from V and 1 base from J, the gap between germline ends came to 15 bases. Germline values: CDR1 SGDLS, CDR2 YYNGEE. Here immunoSEQ multiplex PCR was the method, and the copy in TCRdb shows in-frame clones only, minus some. Of about 73,000 clones listed, about 90% are singletons. The V gene is TRBV9, the J gene TRBJ2-3, with a tentative D call TRBD1 (8 bases). The sequence came from a person aged 25 to 69 in good health. Source material: naive CD4+ T cells from blood. This sample's subset: CD45RO-negative CD62L-positive naive CD4 T cells. The CDR3 loop reads CASSGRQGRGTDTQYF. The CDR3 nucleotides are TGTGCCAGCAGCGGGAGACAGGGGAGGGGCACAGATACGCAGTATTTT.